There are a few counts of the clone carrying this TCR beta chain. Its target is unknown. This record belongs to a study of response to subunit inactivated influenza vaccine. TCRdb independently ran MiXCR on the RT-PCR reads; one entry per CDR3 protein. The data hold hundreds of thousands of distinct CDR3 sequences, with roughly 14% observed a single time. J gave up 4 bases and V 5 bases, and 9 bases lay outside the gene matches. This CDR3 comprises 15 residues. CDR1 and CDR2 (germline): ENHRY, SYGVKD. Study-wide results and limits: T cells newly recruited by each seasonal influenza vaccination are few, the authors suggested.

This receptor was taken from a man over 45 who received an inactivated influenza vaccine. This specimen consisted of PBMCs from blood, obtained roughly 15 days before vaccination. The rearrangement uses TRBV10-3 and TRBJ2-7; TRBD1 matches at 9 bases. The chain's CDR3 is CAISPPGTGMYEQYF. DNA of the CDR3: TGTGCCATCAGTCCCCCCGGGACAGGGATGTACGAGCAGTACTTC.